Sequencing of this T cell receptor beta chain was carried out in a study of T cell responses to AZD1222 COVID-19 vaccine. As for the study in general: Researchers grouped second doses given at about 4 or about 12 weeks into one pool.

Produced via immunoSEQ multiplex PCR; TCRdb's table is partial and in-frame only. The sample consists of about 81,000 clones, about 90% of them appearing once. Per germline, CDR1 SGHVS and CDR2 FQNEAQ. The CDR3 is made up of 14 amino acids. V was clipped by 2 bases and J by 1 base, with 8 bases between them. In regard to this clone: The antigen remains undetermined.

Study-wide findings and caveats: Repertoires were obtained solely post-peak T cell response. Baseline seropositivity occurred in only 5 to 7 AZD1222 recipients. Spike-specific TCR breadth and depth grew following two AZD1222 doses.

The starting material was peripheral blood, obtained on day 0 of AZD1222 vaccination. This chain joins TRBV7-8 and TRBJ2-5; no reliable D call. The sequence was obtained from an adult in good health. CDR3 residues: CASSLKFGQETQYF. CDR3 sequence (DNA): TGTGCCAGCAGCTTAAAGTTCGGCCAAGAGACCCAGTACTTC.